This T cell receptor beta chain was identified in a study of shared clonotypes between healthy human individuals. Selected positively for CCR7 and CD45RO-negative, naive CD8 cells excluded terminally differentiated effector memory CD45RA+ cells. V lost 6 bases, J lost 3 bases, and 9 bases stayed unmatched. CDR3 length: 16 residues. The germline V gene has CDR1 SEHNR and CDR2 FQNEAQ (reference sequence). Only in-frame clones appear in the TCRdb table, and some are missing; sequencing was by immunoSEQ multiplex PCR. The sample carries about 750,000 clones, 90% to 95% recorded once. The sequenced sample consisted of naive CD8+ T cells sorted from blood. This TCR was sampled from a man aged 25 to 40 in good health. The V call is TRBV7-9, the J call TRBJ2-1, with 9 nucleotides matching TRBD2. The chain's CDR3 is CASRDIAGVHYNEQFF. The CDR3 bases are TGTGCCAGCAGAGATATAGCGGGAGTTCACTACAATGAGCAGTTCTTC.